Each of the 12 T cell receptor beta chains below was sequenced from the same sample in a study of vaccination and CD4 T cells after COVID-19. Sequencing of DNA taken from cultured CD4+ T cells relied on the Oncomine TCR Beta short-read assay. Using its own MiXCR run on the PCR reads, TCRdb lists one record per CDR3 protein. This sample has some 22,000 distinct CDR3 sequences, with approximately 59% found just once. No antigen has been identified for these receptors. Treatment: approximately nine-day PBMC culture with coronavirus spike peptide pools or control peptides (ViraFEST assay). Sequences were derived from CD4+ T cells from blood, cultured in vitro, sampled before SARS-CoV-2 vaccination. Every receptor here comes from a human donor who received a COVID-19 vaccine.

The chain uses TRBV29-1 and TRBJ1-1; 8 bases align to TRBD1. With V trimmed by 6 bases and J by 4 bases, 7 bases remained unmatched. The CDR3 contains 13 residues. Germline CDR1 and CDR2: SQVTM and ANQGSEA. CDR3 DNA sequence: TGCAGCGTGGAGACAGGGGCGGTCACTGAAGCTTTCTTT. It yields the protein CSVETGAVTEAFF.

The chain employs TRBV14 and TRBJ1-1, with D unclear. The CDR3 is made up of 15 amino acids. The germline gives CDR1 SGHDN, CDR2 FVKESK. V shed 4 bases and J shed 1 base, with 13 bases lying between them. Written as DNA, the CDR3 is TGTGCCAGCAGCCTCCTGACACCGACGAACACTGAAGCTTTCTTT. Translation gives CASSLLTPTNTEAFF.

The chain joins TRBV6-1 to TRBJ2-7, with D possibly being TRBD2 (5 bases). With 6 bases removed from V and 3 bases from J, the gap between germline ends came to 15 bases. Germline-derived CDR1 and CDR2 are MNHNS and SASEGT. The CDR3 loop spans 14 amino acids. The CDR3 loop reads CASRGLLTDYEQYF. As DNA, the CDR3 is TGTGCCAGCAGAGGACTTCTAACGGACTACGAGCAGTACTTC.

The genes are TRBV10-1 and TRBJ2-7; D ambiguous. Germline V gene sequence: CDR1 WNHNN, CDR2 SYGVQD (reference sequence). There are 14 residues in the CDR3. V gave up 2 bases and J gave up 0 bases, with 8 bases separating them. Here the CDR3 reads CASSEGPTSYEQYF. The CDR3 coding sequence is TGCGCCAGCAGTGAGGGACCTACCTCCTACGAGCAGTACTTC.

This rearrangement joins TRBV6-1 to TRBJ1-1; D is uncertain. CDR1 and CDR2 from the germline V gene are MNHNS and SASEGT. Trimming removed 1 base from V and 1 base from J, with 10 bases in between. This CDR3 is 15 amino acids long. CDR3 protein: CASSEVGWSNTEAFF. The CDR3 region has the DNA TGTGCCAGCAGTGAAGTAGGGTGGTCGAACACTGAAGCTTTCTTT.

The CDR3 coding sequence is TGTGCCAGCAGCTTAGCGGGGTTGGGCAATCAGCCCCAGCATTTT. Encoded protein: CASSLAGLGNQPQHF. The J gene is TRBJ1-5, the V gene TRBV7-2; no reliable D call. Germline V gives CDR1 SGHTA, CDR2 FQGNSA. The length of the CDR3 is 15 residues. V was shortened by 0 bases and J by 2 bases, with 8 bases between the two germline ends.

This clonotype was found a few times. This rearrangement joins TRBV20-1 to TRBJ1-4; weak D call: TRBD1 (5 bases). The V and J ends lost 2 bases and 0 bases respectively, with 13 bases between them. Germline V gives CDR1 DFQATT, CDR2 SNEGSKA (reference sequence). The CDR3 runs to 16 residues. CDR3 sequence reads: CSARPPTGATNEKLFF. The CDR3 nucleotides read TGCAGTGCTAGACCACCTACAGGAGCAACTAATGAAAAACTGTTTTTT.

The V call is TRBV19, the J call TRBJ2-3; no definite D call. Looked up from germline, CDR1 is LNHDA and CDR2 is SQIVND (reference sequence). V was trimmed by 7 bases and J by 3 bases, leaving 8 bases between them. This CDR3 region has 12 residues. CDR3 residues: CASKGGTDTQYF. The CDR3 nucleotides are TGTGCCAGTAAGGGTGGGACAGATACGCAGTATTTT.

This clonotype showed up just a few times. J is TRBJ2-7 and V is TRBV27; 8 nucleotides agree with TRBD1. With V trimmed by 0 bases and J by 3 bases, 4 bases remained unmatched. Germline V gene sequence: CDR1 MNHEY, CDR2 SMNVEV (reference sequence). CDR3 length: 15 residues. The CDR3 coding sequence is TGTGCCAGCAGTTTATCAGCTGGACAGGGCTACGAGCAGTACTTC. Its protein is CASSLSAGQGYEQYF.

This chain joins TRBV7-9 and TRBJ2-3; 15 bases are a match to TRBD2. The CDR3 has 19 residues. Germline V lookup: CDR1 SEHNR, CDR2 FQNEAQ (reference sequence). V lost 5 bases, J lost 0 bases, and 9 bases stayed unmatched. The CDR3: CASSKTGTSGGMSTDTQYF. DNA for the CDR3: TGTGCCAGCAGCAAAACCGGGACTAGCGGGGGGATGAGCACAGATACGCAGTATTTT.

The J gene is TRBJ2-1, the V gene TRBV6-1; D uncertain. This CDR3 has 15 residues. The germline V and J ends were trimmed by 5 bases and 8 bases, with 19 bases remaining between them. Germline loops: CDR1 MNHNS, CDR2 SASEGT. CDR3 in DNA: TGTGCCAGCAGTCCCTCAGGTACTGGTTTTGATGAGCAGTTCTTC. Translation gives CASSPSGTGFDEQFF.

This clonotype was observed a handful of times. The chain employs TRBV19 and TRBJ1-1; maybe TRBD1 (6 bases). Germline V CDR1 and CDR2: LNHDA, SQIVND (reference sequence). This CDR3 is built from 15 residues. Trimming took 5 bases from V and 2 from J, leaving 15 bases between them. The CDR3 DNA reads TGTGCCAGTAGTCCGGGGGGGCTCATCAACACTGAAGCTTTCTTT. Translating gives CASSPGGLINTEAFF.